The text below deals with one TCR beta chain. What it binds is unknown. This record comes from a study of T cell responses to AZD1222 COVID-19 vaccine. Trimming removed 1 base at V and 6 bases at J, with 12 bases between. The germline gives CDR1 LGHNA, CDR2 YSLEER. The CDR3 is 15 amino acids. General study findings and limits: CD4 TCRs associated with vaccination spanned spike, dominating at 160-218 and 743-854. Donors were mostly white British, more females; clonal diversity possibly underestimated.

Libraries were prepared by immunoSEQ multiplex PCR; TCRdb keeps only in-frame clonotypes and omits some of them. The sample contains approximately 50,000 clones, 75% to 90% of which appear only once. The sequence was collected from an adult who received the AZD1222 COVID-19 vaccine. The sequencing here drew on peripheral blood, taken 28 days after the second AZD1222 dose. The rearrangement joins TRBV4-3 to TRBJ2-2, with TRBD1 as a possible D gene (6 bases). The CDR3 DNA reads TGCGCCAGCAGCCAAGGGCACAGGGCGGCCGGGGAGCTGTTTTTT. Translated: CASSQGHRAAGELFF.